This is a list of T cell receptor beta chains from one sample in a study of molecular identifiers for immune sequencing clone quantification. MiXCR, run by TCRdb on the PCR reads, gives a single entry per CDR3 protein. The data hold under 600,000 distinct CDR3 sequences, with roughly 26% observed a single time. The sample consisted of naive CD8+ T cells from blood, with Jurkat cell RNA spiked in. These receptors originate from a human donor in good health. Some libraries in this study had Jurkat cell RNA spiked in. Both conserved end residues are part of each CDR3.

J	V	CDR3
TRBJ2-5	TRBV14	CASSQERRLKETQYF
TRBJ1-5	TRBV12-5	CASGLTEDSIRPQHF
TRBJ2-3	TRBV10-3	CAISESEGLGTDTQYF
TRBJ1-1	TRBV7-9	CASSRPGAPTEAFF
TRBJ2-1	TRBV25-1	CASSPIGDIHYNEQFF
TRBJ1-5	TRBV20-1	CSARGDGNSDQPQHF
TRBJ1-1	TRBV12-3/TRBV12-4	CASSFGVRTEAFF
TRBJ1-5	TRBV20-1	CSASPLGGASQPQHF
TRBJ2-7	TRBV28	CASSRDSDYEQYF
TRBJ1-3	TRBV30	CAFNPGNTIYF
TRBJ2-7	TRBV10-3	CALTPTQQYF
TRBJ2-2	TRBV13	CASSPQGVGLAEANTGELFF
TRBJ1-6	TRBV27	CASSLKLYNSPLHF
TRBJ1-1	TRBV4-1	CASGIGGRDTEAFF
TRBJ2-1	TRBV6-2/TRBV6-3	CASSGDRSYNEQFF
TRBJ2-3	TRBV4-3	CASSQEEGDTQYF